This T cell receptor beta chain was identified in a study of PD-L1 blockade in urothelial cancer. Overall study context: Male patients with bladder-origin urothelial cancer numbered about 90% of the roughly 29. Per blood sample, T cells had a median of around 140,000. Notes on the study in general: Where pretreatment blood TCR clonality fell below the median, better survival was predicted.

Clones were sequenced by immunoSEQ multiplex PCR, and TCRdb holds only the in-frame ones, with some missing. The sample shows 70,000 or so clones, 90% of them seen only once. This CDR3 has 15 residues. The ends were cut back, 0 bases at V and 7 bases at J, with 16 bases in the middle. Germline loops: CDR1 SGDLS, CDR2 YYNGEE. Details on this clone: Its antigen is undetermined.

The time point: pretreatment peripheral blood. Anywhere from 1 to 8 samples came from each patient, spanning pretreatment and on-treatment. Sequences were derived from PBMCs, sampled around atezolizumab (anti-PD-L1) treatment. The chain couples TRBV9 to TRBJ2-5; the D gene is possibly TRBD1 (6 bases). This clonotype was obtained from a man aged 65 to 79 with urothelial cancer. CDR3 region: CASSVGRQDLGTQYF. In DNA form, the CDR3 reads TGTGCCAGCAGCGTAGGTCGACAGGACCTGGGGACCCAGTACTTC.